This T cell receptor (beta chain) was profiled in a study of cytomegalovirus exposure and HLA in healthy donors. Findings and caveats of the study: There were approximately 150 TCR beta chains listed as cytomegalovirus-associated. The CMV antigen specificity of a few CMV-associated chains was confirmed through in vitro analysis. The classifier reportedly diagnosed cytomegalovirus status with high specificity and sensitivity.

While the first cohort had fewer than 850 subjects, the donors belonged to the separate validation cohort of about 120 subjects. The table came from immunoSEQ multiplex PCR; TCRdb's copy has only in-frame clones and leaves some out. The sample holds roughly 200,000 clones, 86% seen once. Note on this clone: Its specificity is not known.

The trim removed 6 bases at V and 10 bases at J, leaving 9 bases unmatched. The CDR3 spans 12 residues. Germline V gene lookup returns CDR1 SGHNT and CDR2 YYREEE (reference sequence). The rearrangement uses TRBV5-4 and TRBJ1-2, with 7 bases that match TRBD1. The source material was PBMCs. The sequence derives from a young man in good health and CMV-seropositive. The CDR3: CASTSRGGAYTF. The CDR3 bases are TGTGCCAGCACCTCCAGGGGGGGCGCCTACACCTTC.